These T cell receptor beta chains were read from a single sample in a study of cytomegalovirus exposure and HLA in healthy donors. The data were produced by immunoSEQ multiplex PCR, yet TCRdb's version contains in-frame clones alone and is incomplete. Of 150,000 to 200,000 clones in the sample, 86% were seen once. The sequenced material came from PBMCs. These receptors were obtained from a woman under 30 in good health and CMV-seronegative. Each CDR3 is given with its conserved first and last residue. Fields, in order: J gene, V gene, CDR3 protein.

TRBJ1-6,TRBV6-5,CASSYEGSYNSPLHF
TRBJ1-5,TRBV29-1,CSARQGENQPQHF
TRBJ2-1,TRBV14,CASSQDREWGRNEQFF
TRBJ1-2,TRBV5-1,CASSPQQGGNYGYTF
TRBJ1-4,TRBV15,CATSMRGNQKLFF
TRBJ1-6,TRBV2,CASSAQGGANSPLHF
TRBJ1-2,TRBV5-1,CASHQGLQGNGYTF
TRBJ2-7,TRBV6-1,CASSGQSYEQYF
TRBJ2-1,TRBV6-6,CASTLDYANEQFF
TRBJ1-2,TRBV19,CASSGRTGAAKGYTF
TRBJ2-3,TRBV6-5,CASSTSGGAIDTQYF
TRBJ2-5,TRBV5-1,CASRGAETQYF
TRBJ2-5,TRBV5-6,CASSFGLATQETQYF
TRBJ2-7,TRBV6-5,CASSLAGESYEQYF
TRBJ2-1,TRBV11-2,CASSLGTRPFNEQFF
TRBJ1-5,TRBV4-1,CASSQRMTGVNQPQHF
TRBJ2-7,TRBV30,CAWSRLTGNYEQYF
TRBJ2-1,TRBV29-1,CSSFRTSGGDEQFF
TRBJ1-1,TRBV27,CASSLGRNTEAFF
TRBJ2-2,TRBV4-3,CASSDFIRNTGELFF
TRBJ2-3,TRBV7-2,CASSLGDRVSDTQYF
TRBJ1-2,TRBV6-5,CASSSQGSANYGYTF
TRBJ1-6,TRBV6-4,CASSDSFSGGSSYNSPLHF
TRBJ1-1,TRBV9,CASSVQGAITEAFF
TRBJ1-5,TRBV10-2,CASSVRVGQPQHF
TRBJ1-5,TRBV14,CASSSTGIGNQPQHF
TRBJ2-2,TRBV2,CASSEFRESAGELFF
TRBJ1-6,TRBV5-1,CASSLGQGGSPLHF
TRBJ2-3,TRBV7-9,CASTGHLRRGRLAADTQYF
TRBJ2-7,TRBV5-1,CASSFRDPIGGGAREQYF
TRBJ1-1,TRBV29-1,CSVEGAGGFTTEAFF
TRBJ1-1,TRBV6-5,CASSSYGQGTAFF
TRBJ2-3,TRBV5-1,CASKGQSHSSTDTQYF
TRBJ1-2,TRBV15,CATSRDWEPHIFYGYTF
TRBJ2-7,TRBV7-2,CASSFLRRGGGDNEQYF
TRBJ1-2,TRBV5-6,CASSPKPGTGVGYTF
TRBJ2-1,TRBV9,CASSVQWLAGDNEQFF
TRBJ1-2,TRBV6-1,CASKRTGLTYGYTF
TRBJ2-7,TRBV29-1,CSVAGTGDSGEQYF
TRBJ1-2,TRBV10-2,CASRRRRGYTF
TRBJ2-1,TRBV9,CASSVTRTAGQFF
TRBJ1-2,TRBV5-1,CASSLPNYGYTF
TRBJ2-3,TRBV6-5,CASSYLTSGTDTQYF
TRBJ2-3,TRBV5-1,CASSLGVGTDTQYF
TRBJ2-3,TRBV7-2,CASSFSVTDTQYF